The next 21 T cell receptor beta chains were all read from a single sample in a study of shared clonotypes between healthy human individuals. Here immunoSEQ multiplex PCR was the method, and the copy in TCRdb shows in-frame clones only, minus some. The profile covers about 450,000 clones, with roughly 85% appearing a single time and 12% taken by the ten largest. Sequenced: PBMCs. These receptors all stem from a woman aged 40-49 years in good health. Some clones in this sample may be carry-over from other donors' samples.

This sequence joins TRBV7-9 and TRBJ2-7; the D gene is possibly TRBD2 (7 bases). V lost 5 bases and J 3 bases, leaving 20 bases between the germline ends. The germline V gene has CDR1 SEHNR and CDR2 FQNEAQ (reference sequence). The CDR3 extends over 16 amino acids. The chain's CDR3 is CASSRPGAGAVYEQYF. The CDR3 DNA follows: TGTGCCAGCAGCCGCCCAGGGGCGGGAGCCGTCTACGAGCAGTACTTC.

Written as DNA, the CDR3 is TGTGCCAGTAGTATGACCGTGACTACCTCCAAAAACATTCAGTACTTC. Protein: CASSMTVTTSKNIQYF. This chain uses TRBV19 with TRBJ2-4; D is possibly TRBD2 (5 bases). The CDR3 is 16 amino acids. Trimming left V 3 bases short and J 2 bases short, with 14 bases between. Germline V gene sequence: CDR1 LNHDA, CDR2 SQIVND (reference sequence). The entire variable domain, with the rest obtained from reference TRBV19 and TRBJ2-4, is as follows: DGGITQSPKYLFRKEGQNVTLSCEQNLNHDAMYWYRQDPGQGLRLIYYSQIVNDFQKGDIAEGYSVSREKKESFPLTVTSAQKNPTAFYLCASSMTVTTSKNIQYFGAGTRLSVL.

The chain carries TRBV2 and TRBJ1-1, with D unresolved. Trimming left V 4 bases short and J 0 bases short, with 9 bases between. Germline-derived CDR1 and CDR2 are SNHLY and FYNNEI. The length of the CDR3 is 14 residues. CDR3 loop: CASSVTGVNTEAFF. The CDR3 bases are TGTGCCAGCAGTGTAACTGGGGTGAACACTGAAGCTTTCTTT.

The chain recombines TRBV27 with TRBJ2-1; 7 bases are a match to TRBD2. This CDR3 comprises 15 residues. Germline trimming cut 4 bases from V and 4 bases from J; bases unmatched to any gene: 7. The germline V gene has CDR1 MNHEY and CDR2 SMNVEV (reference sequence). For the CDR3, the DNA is TGTGCCAGCAGTTGGTCGCTAGCGGATTACAATGAGCAGTTCTTC. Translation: CASSWSLADYNEQFF.

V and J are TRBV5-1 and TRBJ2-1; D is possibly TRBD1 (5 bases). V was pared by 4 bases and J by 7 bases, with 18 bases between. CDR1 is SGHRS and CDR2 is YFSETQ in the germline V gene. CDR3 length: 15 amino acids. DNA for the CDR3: TGCGCCAGCAGCCCACCCAAGGGGTCAGGGAATGAGCAGTTCTTC. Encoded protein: CASSPPKGSGNEQFF. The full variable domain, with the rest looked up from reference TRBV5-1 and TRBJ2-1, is KAGVTQTPRYLIKTRGQQVTLSCSPISGHRSVSWYQQTPGQGLQFLFEYFSETQRNKGNFPGRFSGRQFSNSRSEMNVSTLELGDSALYLCASSPPKGSGNEQFFGPGTRLTVL.

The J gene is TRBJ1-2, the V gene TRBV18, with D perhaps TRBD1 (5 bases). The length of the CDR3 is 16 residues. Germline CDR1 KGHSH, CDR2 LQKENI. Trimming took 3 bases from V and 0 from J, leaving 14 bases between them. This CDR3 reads CASSPILTGANYGYTF. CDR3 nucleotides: TGTGCCAGCTCACCGATTCTTACAGGAGCTAACTATGGCTACACCTTC.

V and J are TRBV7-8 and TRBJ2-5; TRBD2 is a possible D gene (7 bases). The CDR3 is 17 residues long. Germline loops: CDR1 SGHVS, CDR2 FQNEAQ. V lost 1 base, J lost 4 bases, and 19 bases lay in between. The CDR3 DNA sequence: TGTGCCAGCAGCTTAGGTTCCGGGACAAGGGGGGGAGAGACCCAGTACTTC. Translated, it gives CASSLGSGTRGGETQYF. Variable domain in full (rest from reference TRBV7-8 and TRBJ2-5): GAGVSQSPRYKVAKRGQDVALRCDPISGHVSLFWYQQALGQGPEFLTYFQNEAQLDKSGLPSDRFFAERPEGSVSTLKIQRTQQEDSAVYLCASSLGSGTRGGETQYFGPGTRLLVL.

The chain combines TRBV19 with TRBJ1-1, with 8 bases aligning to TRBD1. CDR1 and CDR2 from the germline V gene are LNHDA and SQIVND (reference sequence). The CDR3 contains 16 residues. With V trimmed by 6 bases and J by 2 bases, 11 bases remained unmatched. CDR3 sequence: CASRKGTGRSNTEAFF. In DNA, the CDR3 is TGTGCCAGTAGGAAAGGGACAGGCCGGTCAAACACTGAAGCTTTCTTT.

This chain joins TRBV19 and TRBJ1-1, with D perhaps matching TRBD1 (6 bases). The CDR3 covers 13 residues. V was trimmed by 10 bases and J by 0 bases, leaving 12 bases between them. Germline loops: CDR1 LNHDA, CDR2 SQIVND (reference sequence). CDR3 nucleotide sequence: TGTGCCACCGGGGGCACTTTGAACACTGAAGCTTTCTTT. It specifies CATGGTLNTEAFF. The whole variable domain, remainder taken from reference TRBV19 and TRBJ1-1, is DGGITQSPKYLFRKEGQNVTLSCEQNLNHDAMYWYRQDPGQGLRLIYYSQIVNDFQKGDIAEGYSVSREKKESFPLTVTSAQKNPTAFYLCATGGTLNTEAFFGQGTRLTVV.

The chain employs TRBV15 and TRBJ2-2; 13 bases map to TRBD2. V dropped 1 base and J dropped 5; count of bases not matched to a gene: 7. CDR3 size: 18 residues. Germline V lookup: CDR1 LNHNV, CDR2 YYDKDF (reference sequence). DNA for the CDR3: TGTGCCACCAGCAGAGGGGGACTAGCGGGGCTAGGGACCGGGGAGCTGTTTTTT. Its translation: CATSRGGLAGLGTGELFF.

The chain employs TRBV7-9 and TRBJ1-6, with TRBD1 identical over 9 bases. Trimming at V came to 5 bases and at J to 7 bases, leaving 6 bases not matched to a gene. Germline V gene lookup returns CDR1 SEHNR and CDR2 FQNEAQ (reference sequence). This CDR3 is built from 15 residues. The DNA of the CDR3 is TGTGCCAGCAGCGACCTAGGGACAGGGAATTCACCCCTCCACTTT. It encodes CASSDLGTGNSPLHF. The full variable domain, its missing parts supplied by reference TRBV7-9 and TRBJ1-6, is DTGVSQNPRHKITKRGQNVTFRCDPISEHNRLYWYRQTLGQGPEFLTYFQNEAQLEKSRLLSDRFSAERPKGSFSTLEIQRTEQGDSAMYLCASSDLGTGNSPLHFGNGTRLTVT.

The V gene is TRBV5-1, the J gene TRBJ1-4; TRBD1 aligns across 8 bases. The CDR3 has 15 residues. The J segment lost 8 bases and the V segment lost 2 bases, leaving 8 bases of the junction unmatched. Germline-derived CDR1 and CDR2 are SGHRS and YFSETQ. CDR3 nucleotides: TGCGCCAGCAGCTTCGAGGGACAGGAGGGGGAAAAACTGTTTTTT. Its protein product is CASSFEGQEGEKLFF.

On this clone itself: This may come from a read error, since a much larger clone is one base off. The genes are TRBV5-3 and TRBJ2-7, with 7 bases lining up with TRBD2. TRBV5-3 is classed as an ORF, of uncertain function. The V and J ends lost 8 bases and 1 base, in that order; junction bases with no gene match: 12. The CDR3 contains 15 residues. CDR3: CASSPGWEGSYEQYF. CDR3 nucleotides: TGTGCCAGCAGCCCGGGCTGGGAGGGGTCCTACGAGCAGTACTTC.

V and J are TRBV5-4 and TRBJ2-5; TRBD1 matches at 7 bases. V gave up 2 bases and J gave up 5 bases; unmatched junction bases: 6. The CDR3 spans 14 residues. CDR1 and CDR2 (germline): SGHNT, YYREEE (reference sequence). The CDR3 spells CASSFPGTEETQYF. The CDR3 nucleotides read TGTGCCAGCAGCTTCCCCGGGACAGAGGAGACCCAGTACTTC.

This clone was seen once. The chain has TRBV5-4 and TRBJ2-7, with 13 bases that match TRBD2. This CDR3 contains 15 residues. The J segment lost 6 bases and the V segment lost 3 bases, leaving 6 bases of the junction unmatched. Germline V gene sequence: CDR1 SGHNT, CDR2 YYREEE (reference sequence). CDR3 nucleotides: TGTGCCAGCAGCTCGAGGACTAGCGGGAGTGGCGAGCAGTACTTC. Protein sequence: CASSSRTSGSGEQYF.

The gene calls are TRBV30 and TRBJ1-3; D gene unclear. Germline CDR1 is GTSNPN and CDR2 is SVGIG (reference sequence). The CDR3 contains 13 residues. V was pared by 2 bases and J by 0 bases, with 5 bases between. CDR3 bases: TGTGCCTGGAGTAGGGTCTCTGGAAACACCATATATTTT. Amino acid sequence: CAWSRVSGNTIYF.

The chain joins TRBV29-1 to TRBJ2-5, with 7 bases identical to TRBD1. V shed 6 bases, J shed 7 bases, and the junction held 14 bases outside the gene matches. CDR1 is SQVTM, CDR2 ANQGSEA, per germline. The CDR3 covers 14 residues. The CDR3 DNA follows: TGCAGCGTGGCCCCCAGACAGGGTCTGGGGACCCAGTACTTC. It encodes CSVAPRQGLGTQYF. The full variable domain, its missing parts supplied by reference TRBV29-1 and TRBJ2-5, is SAVISQKPSRDICQRGTSLTIQCQVDSQVTMMFWYRQQPGQSLTLIATANQGSEATYESGFVIDKFPISRPNLTFSTLTVSNMSPEDSSIYLCSVAPRQGLGTQYFGPGTRLLVL.

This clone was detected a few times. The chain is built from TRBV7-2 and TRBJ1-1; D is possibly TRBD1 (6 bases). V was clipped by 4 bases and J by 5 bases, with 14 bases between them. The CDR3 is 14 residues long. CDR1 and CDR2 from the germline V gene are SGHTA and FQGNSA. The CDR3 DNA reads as TGTGCCAGCAGCTACCCGGGGGGGCTTACTGAAGCTTTCTTT. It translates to CASSYPGGLTEAFF. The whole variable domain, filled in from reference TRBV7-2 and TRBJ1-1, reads GAGVSQSPSNKVTEKGKDVELRCDPISGHTALYWYRQSLGQGLEFLIYFQGNSAPDKSGLPSDRFSAERTGGSVSTLTIQRTQQEDSAVYLCASSYPGGLTEAFFGQGTRLTVV.

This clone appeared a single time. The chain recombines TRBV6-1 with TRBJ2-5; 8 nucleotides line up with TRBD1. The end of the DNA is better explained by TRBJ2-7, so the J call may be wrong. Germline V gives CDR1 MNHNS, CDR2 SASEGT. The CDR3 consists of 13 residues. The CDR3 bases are TGTGCCAGCAGATCGACAGGGGACAACGAGCAGTACTTC. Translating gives CASRSTGDNEQYF.

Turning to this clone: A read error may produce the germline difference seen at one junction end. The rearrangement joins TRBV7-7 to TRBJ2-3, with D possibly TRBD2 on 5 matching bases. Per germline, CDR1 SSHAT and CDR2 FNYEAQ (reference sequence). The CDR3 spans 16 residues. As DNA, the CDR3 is TGTGCTAGCAGCCCCGAGAGCGGAGGCTCAACTGGTACGCAGTATTTT. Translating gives CASSPESGGSTGTQYF.

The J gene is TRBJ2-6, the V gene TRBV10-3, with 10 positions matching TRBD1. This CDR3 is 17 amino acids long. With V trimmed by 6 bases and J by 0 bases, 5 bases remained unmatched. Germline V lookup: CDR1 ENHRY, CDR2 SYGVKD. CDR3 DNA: TGTGCCATCAGGGGGACAGGGGAAACCTCTGGGGCCAACGTCCTGACTTTC. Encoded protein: CAIRGTGETSGANVLTF.